Below are 13 T cell receptor beta chains sequenced from a single sample in a study of response to subunit inactivated influenza vaccine. TCRdb reprocessed the RT-PCR reads with MiXCR, giving one entry per CDR3 protein. Here the sample spans roughly 630,000 distinct CDR3 sequences, about 14% being singletons. The input for sequencing was PBMCs from blood, taken less than 15 days before vaccination. The receptor source for this set is a man aged 50-59 years who received an inactivated influenza vaccine.

There are many counts of this clonotype. The chain combines TRBV7-2 with TRBJ1-6; possibly TRBD1 for D (6 bases). Germline lookup yields CDR1 SGHTA and CDR2 FQGNSA. There are 12 residues in the CDR3. Trimming pared 4 bases from V and 14 bases from J, leaving 12 bases between. The CDR3 loop reads CASSYTGRALHF. For the CDR3, the DNA is TGTGCCAGCAGCTATACAGGGAGGGCCCTCCACTTT.

This clonotype was seen once. The J gene is TRBJ2-4, the V gene TRBV5-1; 9 bases line up with TRBD1. V gave up 0 bases and J gave up 15 bases; unmatched junction bases: 4. The germline V gene encodes CDR1 SGHRS and CDR2 YFSETQ. This CDR3 is built from 12 residues. The CDR3 here is CASSLEGQGRYF. The CDR3 region has the DNA TGCGCCAGCAGCTTGGAGGGACAGGGACGGTACTTC.

This clonotype was detected only a few times. The chain employs TRBV7-8 and TRBJ2-6; D is unresolved. The CDR3 sequence is 16 residues long. V lost 5 bases, J lost 0 bases, and 11 bases lay in between. The germline gives CDR1 SGHVS, CDR2 FQNEAQ. CDR3 amino acids: CASSHARFSGANVLTF. Written as DNA, the CDR3 is TGTGCCAGCAGCCACGCGCGGTTCTCTGGGGCCAACGTCCTGACTTTC. Using reference TRBV7-8 and TRBJ2-6 for the parts outside the CDR3, the full variable domain is GAGVSQSPRYKVAKRGQDVALRCDPISGHVSLFWYQQALGQGPEFLTYFQNEAQLDKSGLPSDRFFAERPEGSVSTLKIQRTQQEDSAVYLCASSHARFSGANVLTFGAGSRLTVL.

The V and J genes are TRBV12-3 or TRBV12-4 and TRBJ1-5, with D possibly matching TRBD1 (5 bases). V was clipped by 7 bases and J by 7 bases, with 14 bases between them. The CDR3 has 13 amino acids. Here the CDR3 DNA reads TGTGCCAGCACCCGGGGGTATGAGCAGCCCCAGCATTTT. This codes for CASTRGYEQPQHF.

The sample holds a few counts of this clonotype. The genes are TRBV28 and TRBJ1-4; 8 bases align to TRBD1. From germline, CDR1 is MDHEN and CDR2 SYDVKM. The J segment lost 3 bases and the V segment lost 8 bases, leaving 5 bases of the junction unmatched. This CDR3 is built from 14 residues. The CDR3 spells CASLTGGANEKLFF. As DNA, the CDR3 is TGTGCCAGCTTAACAGGGGGTGCTAATGAAAAACTGTTTTTT.

This rearrangement joins TRBV28 to TRBJ2-7, with D perhaps matching TRBD1 (6 bases). Trimming took off 8 bases at V and 4 bases at J, with 15 bases between the two ends. Germline CDR1 reads MDHEN; CDR2 reads SYDVKM. This CDR3 spans 13 amino acids. The CDR3 is CASHTGNEYEQYF. The CDR3, as DNA: TGTGCCAGCCATACAGGGAACGAATACGAGCAGTACTTC.

About this clonotype itself: Sequence at one end of the junction differs from germline and may be a read error. The V call is TRBV7-7, the J call TRBJ2-2; no reliable D call. This CDR3 has 15 residues. CDR1 is SSHAT and CDR2 is FNYEAQ in the germline V gene (reference sequence). The CDR3, as DNA: TGTGCTAGCAGCTCGAGTCCCTGGGGCACCGGGGAGCTGTTTTTT. Translated, it gives CASSSSPWGTGELFF.

The chain employs TRBV4-3 and TRBJ2-7; either TRBD1 or TRBD2 may fit D (5 bases each). Trimming removed 0 bases from V and 9 bases from J, with 18 bases in between. Germline V gives CDR1 LGHNA, CDR2 YSLEER. The CDR3 totals 15 residues. CDR3 nucleotide sequence: TGCGCCAGCAGCCAAGACGGGACGCATCCTCTTGTGCAGTACTTC. Translation: CASSQDGTHPLVQYF.

This chain joins TRBV4-2 and TRBJ2-3, with TRBD2 matching 12 bases. The CDR3 sequence is 14 residues long. V dropped 4 bases and J dropped 14; count of bases not matched to a gene: 10. Germline values: CDR1 LGHNA, CDR2 YNFKEQ. CDR3 residues: CASSPRSSGGAPYF. CDR3 sequence (DNA): TGTGCCAGCAGCCCACGGTCTAGCGGGGGGGCCCCGTATTTT.

V is TRBV3-1 and J is TRBJ1-5, with 9 bases identical to TRBD1. CDR1 is LGHDT, CDR2 YNNKEL, per germline (reference sequence). The CDR3 totals 15 residues. Germline trimming cut 6 bases from V and 6 bases from J; bases unmatched to any gene: 9. The CDR3 protein is CASSEGGQGFQPQHF. In DNA form, the CDR3 reads TGTGCCAGCAGTGAGGGGGGACAGGGCTTTCAGCCCCAGCATTTT.

This chain connects TRBV3-1 to TRBJ2-1; D is perhaps TRBD1 or TRBD2 (5 bases each). The CDR3 has 18 residues. Between the trimmed V and J ends, which lost 3 bases and 4 bases, there was a span of 22 bases. Germline loops: CDR1 LGHDT, CDR2 YNNKEL (reference sequence). The CDR3 loop reads CASSHSGTRTRRYNEQFF. CDR3 bases: TGTGCCAGCAGCCATTCCGGGACCCGAACCCGTAGGTACAATGAGCAGTTCTTC.

The J gene is TRBJ2-5, the V gene TRBV20-1; 7 bases fit TRBD2. This CDR3 comprises 16 residues. CDR1 DFQATT and CDR2 SNEGSKA come from the germline V gene (reference sequence). The trim removed 3 bases at V and 3 bases at J, leaving 13 bases unmatched. This CDR3 reads CSARGGVLRGEETQYF. CDR3 nucleotide sequence: TGCAGTGCTAGGGGGGGGGTATTGCGCGGGGAAGAGACCCAGTACTTC.

This clonotype was counted ten times or more. The chain is built from TRBV6-2 or TRBV6-3 and TRBJ2-5; 14 bases agree with TRBD2. After removal of 6 bases from V and 3 bases from J, the junction contained 3 bases not matched to a gene. The CDR3 has 15 residues. Per the germline V gene, CDR1 is MNHEY and CDR2 is SVGEGT. The CDR3 region has the DNA TGTGCCAGCAGGCCGGGACTAGCGGGGGAAGAGACCCAGTACTTC. This gives the protein CASRPGLAGEETQYF.